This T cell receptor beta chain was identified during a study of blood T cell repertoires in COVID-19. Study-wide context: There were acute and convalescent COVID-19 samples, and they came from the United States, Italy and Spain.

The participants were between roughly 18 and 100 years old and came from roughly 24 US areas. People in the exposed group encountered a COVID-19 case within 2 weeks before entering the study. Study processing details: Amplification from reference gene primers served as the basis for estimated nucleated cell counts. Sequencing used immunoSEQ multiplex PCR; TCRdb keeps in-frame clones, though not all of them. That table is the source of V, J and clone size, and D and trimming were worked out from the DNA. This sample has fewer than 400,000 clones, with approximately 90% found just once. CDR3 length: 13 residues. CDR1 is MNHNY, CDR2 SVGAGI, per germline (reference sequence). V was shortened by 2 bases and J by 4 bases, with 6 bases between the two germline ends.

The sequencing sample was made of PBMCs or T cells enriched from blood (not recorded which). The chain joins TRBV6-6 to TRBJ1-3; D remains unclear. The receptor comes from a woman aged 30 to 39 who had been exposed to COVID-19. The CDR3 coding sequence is TGTGCCAGCAGTTACGACGGGGGAAACACCATATATTTT. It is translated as CASSYDGGNTIYF.